This is a list of T cell receptor beta chains from one sample in a study of blood T cell repertoires in COVID-19. Here immunoSEQ multiplex PCR was the method, and the copy in TCRdb shows in-frame clones only, minus some. The sample yields 200,000 to 250,000 clones, about 89% seen once. Source material: peripheral blood. The receptor set was obtained from a man aged 55 to 69 who had recovered from COVID-19. Both conserved end residues are part of each CDR3. The D gene is left open where the match is weak. Clone size is shown for a subset of rows, as once, few, many or a class of expanded clone.

>TRBV11-2|.|TRBJ2-5|.
CASSFSGRQETQYF
TGTGCCAGCAGCTTTAGCGGCCGACAAGAGACCCAGTACTTC
>TRBV25-1|.|TRBJ2-5|.
CASSPQGGETQYF
TGTGCCAGCAGTCCGCAGGGGGGAGAGACCCAGTACTTC
>TRBV4-1|TRBD2|TRBJ2-7|.
CASSQGHTSGGLYEQYF
TGCGCCAGCAGCCAAGGACACACTAGCGGCGGTCTCTACGAGCAGTACTTC
>TRBV11-2|TRBD1|TRBJ2-4|.
CASSPGQGQMSKNIQYF
TGTGCCAGCAGCCCCGGACAGGGTCAGATGAGCAAAAACATTCAGTACTTC
>TRBV9|TRBD1|TRBJ1-5|.
CASSGRDRPSRNQPQHF
TGTGCCAGCAGCGGCCGGGACAGACCTTCAAGGAATCAGCCCCAGCATTTT
>TRBV12-3/TRBV12-4|.|TRBJ2-1|.
CASSLGLEQFF
TGTGCCAGCAGTTTGGGCTTAGAGCAGTTCTTC
>TRBV5-1|.|TRBJ2-7|once
CASSLAKDSSYEFRDF
TGCGCCAGCAGCTTGGCCAAAGACAGCTCTTACGAGTTCCGGGACTTC
>TRBV5-1|TRBD1|TRBJ2-3|few
CASSFQGATDTQYF
TGCGCCAGCAGCTTCCAGGGGGCGACAGATACGCAGTATTTT
>TRBV7-9|TRBD2|TRBJ2-7|.
CASSPLEVAGGEYF
TGTGCCAGCAGTCCCCTCGAGGTAGCGGGTGGGGAGTACTTC
>TRBV6-4|.|TRBJ1-1|.
CASSGTGSSEAFF
TGTGCCAGCAGTGGTACGGGTTCCTCTGAAGCTTTCTTT
>TRBV7-2|TRBD2|TRBJ2-7|.
CASSLRTSGTHEQYF
TGTGCCAGCAGCCTCCGGACTAGCGGGACCCACGAGCAGTACTTC
>TRBV18|TRBD1|TRBJ2-4|.
CASSPSGQGARVNIQYF
TGTGCCAGCTCACCAAGCGGACAGGGGGCGAGAGTTAACATTCAGTACTTC
>TRBV11-3|.|TRBJ2-1|.
CASSLEAGEQFF
TGTGCCAGCAGCTTAGAAGCAGGAGAGCAGTTCTTC
>TRBV5-4|.|TRBJ2-7|once
CASSGQNTYEQYF
TGTGCCAGCTCCGGACAGAACACCTACGAGCAGTACTTC
>TRBV6-4|.|TRBJ1-1|.
CASSDPMAGLMNTEAFF
TGTGCCAGCAGTGACCCGATGGCGGGACTTATGAACACTGAAGCTTTCTTT
>TRBV7-9|.|TRBJ2-3|.
CASSLGGPGADTQYF
TGTGCCAGCAGCTTAGGCGGTCCCGGCGCAGATACGCAGTATTTT
>TRBV2|.|TRBJ1-5|.
CASSVGEDNQPQHF
TGTGCCAGCAGTGTAGGGGAGGACAATCAGCCCCAGCATTTT
>TRBV21-1|.|TRBJ2-1|.
CASSNGFSYNEQFF
TGTGCCAGCAGCAATGGCTTCTCCTACAATGAGCAGTTCTTC